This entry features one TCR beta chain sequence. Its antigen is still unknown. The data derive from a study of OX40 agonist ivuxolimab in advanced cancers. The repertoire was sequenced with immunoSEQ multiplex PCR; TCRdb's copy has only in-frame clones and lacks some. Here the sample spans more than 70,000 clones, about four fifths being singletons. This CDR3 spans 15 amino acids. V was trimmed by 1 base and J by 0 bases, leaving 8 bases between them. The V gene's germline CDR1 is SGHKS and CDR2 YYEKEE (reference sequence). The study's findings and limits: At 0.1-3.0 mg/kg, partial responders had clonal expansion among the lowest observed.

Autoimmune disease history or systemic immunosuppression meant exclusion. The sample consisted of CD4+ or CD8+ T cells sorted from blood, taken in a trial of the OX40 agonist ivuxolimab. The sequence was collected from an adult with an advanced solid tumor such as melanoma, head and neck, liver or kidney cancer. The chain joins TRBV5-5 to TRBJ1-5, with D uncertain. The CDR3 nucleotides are TGTGCCAGCAGCTTGTTCTCGGATAGCAATCAGCCCCAGCATTTT. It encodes CASSLFSDSNQPQHF.